The clone carrying this TCR beta chain was observed a single time. The record originates from a study of shared clonotypes between healthy human individuals. Authors' analysis steps: Junction-only immunoSEQ data arrived without quality scores, meaning filtering differed. Method: immunoSEQ multiplex PCR; TCRdb's copy keeps in-frame clones and lacks some. That table gives V, J and clone size, and the DNA gave D and trimming. Among some 1,100,000 clones listed, about 84% were seen once. Germline values: CDR1 LNHDA, CDR2 SQIVND (reference sequence). Trimming took off 7 bases at V and 6 bases at J, with 16 bases between the two ends. The CDR3 covers 13 residues. CD45RA+ naive and CD45RA-negative memory subsets were separated from CD4+ cells.

This chain joins TRBV19 and TRBJ2-7; perhaps TRBD2 as D (6 bases). The material sequenced was memory CD4+ T cells from PBMCs. As for subset: CD45RA-negative fraction. The sequence was obtained from a man between 18 and 35 years old in good health. Some clones in this sample may be carry-over from other donors' samples. The DNA of the CDR3 is TGTGCCAGTACCCAACCCGGGGGTGCCGAGCAGTACTTC. Translation: CASTQPGGAEQYF. The full variable domain, its missing parts supplied by reference TRBV19 and TRBJ2-7, is DGGITQSPKYLFRKEGQNVTLSCEQNLNHDAMYWYRQDPGQGLRLIYYSQIVNDFQKGDIAEGYSVSREKKESFPLTVTSAQKNPTAFYLCASTQPGGAEQYFGPGTRLTVT.